What follows describes a single TCR beta chain. Its antigen is unidentified. Time point denoted: pre-treatment baseline. Response was assessed by RECIST 1.1 at 12 weeks, except a couple of rapid progressors. This CDR3 is 14 amino acids long. CDR1 SGDLS and CDR2 YYNGEE come from the germline V gene. Trimming cost V 5 bases and J 0 bases, with 12 bases left between them. This sample is drawn from a study of blood T cell dynamics during melanoma immunotherapy. At the level of the study: First-line therapy was either pembrolizumab or nivolumab with ipilimumab for metastatic melanoma. General study points: Clones driving repertoire changes may be melanoma-specific or general immune activation.

The protocol was immunoSEQ multiplex PCR, while the TCRdb copy is restricted to in-frame clones and leaves out a portion. The sample consists of about 8,500 clones, roughly 80% of them appearing once. The origin of this receptor is a human donor with melanoma. The chain couples TRBV9 to TRBJ2-7; a weak D match, TRBD2 (6 bases). This specimen consisted of blood, obtained from a patient treated with checkpoint blockade. This CDR3 reads CASSIGGSSYEQYF. DNA of the CDR3: TGTGCCAGCAGTATCGGGGGTAGCTCCTACGAGCAGTACTTC.